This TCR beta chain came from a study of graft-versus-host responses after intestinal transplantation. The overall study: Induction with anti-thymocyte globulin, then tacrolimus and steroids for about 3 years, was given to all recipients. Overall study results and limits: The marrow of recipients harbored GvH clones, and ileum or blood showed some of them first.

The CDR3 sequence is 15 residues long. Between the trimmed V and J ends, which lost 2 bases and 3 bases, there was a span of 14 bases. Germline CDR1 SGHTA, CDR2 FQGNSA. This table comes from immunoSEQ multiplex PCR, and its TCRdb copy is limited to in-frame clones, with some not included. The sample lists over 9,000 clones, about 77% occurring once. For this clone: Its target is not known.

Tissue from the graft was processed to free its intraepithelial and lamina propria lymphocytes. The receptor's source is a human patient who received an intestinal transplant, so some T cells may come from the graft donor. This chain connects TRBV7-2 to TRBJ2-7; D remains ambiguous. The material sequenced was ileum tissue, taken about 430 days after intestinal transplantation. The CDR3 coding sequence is TGTGCCAGCAGCTTATATGTACAGTACCTCTACGAGCAGTACTTC. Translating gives CASSLYVQYLYEQYF.